Presented here are 25 T cell receptor beta chains from one specimen sequenced in a study of blood T cell repertoires in COVID-19. TCRdb's copy holds only in-frame clones and misses some; the assay was immunoSEQ multiplex PCR. The table records approximately 240,000 clones, 65% to 85% of them present only once. The sequenced sample consisted of peripheral blood. Every receptor here comes from a woman in her twenties or thirties with COVID-19, enrolled during active disease.

The chain employs TRBV27 and TRBJ1-2; no clear D gene. The germline V gene encodes CDR1 MNHEY and CDR2 SMNVEV (reference sequence). CDR3 length equals 13 residues. Trimming took off 0 bases at V and 7 bases at J, with 9 bases between the two ends. Here the CDR3 reads CASSLSPRFGYTF. CDR3 nucleotide sequence: TGTGCCAGCAGTTTATCGCCGCGATTTGGCTACACCTTC.

The gene calls are TRBV5-1 and TRBJ2-7; the D is unclear. Trimming took off 0 bases at V and 1 base at J, with 11 bases between the two ends. Germline CDR1 SGHRS, CDR2 YFSETQ. This CDR3 spans 15 amino acids. The CDR3 DNA follows: TGCGCCAGCAGCTTGGCGCCGGTCGAGTCCTACGAGCAGTACTTC. It translates to CASSLAPVESYEQYF.

The chain joins TRBV19 to TRBJ2-2; D possibly corresponds to TRBD2 (6 bases). V gave up 2 bases and J gave up 2 bases, with 12 bases separating them. Looked up from germline, CDR1 is LNHDA and CDR2 is SQIVND (reference sequence). The CDR3 has 16 residues. The CDR3 is CASSILPGGNTGELFF. CDR3 DNA: TGTGCCAGTAGTATACTCCCCGGGGGAAACACCGGGGAGCTGTTTTTT.

This sequence joins TRBV4-3 and TRBJ2-1, with D possibly TRBD2 on 6 matching bases. Germline V gene lookup returns CDR1 LGHNA and CDR2 YSLEER. This CDR3 is built from 16 residues. The ends were cut back, 0 bases at V and 9 bases at J, with 18 bases in the middle. The CDR3: CASSQDRFGSRGEQFF. The CDR3 region has the DNA TGCGCCAGCAGCCAAGATAGATTCGGGAGTCGAGGTGAGCAGTTCTTC.

V is TRBV6-5 and J is TRBJ2-2, with D uncertain. V lost 6 bases to trimming and J lost 3 bases, with 11 bases between them. Germline CDR1 is MNHEY and CDR2 is SVGAGI. The CDR3 runs 14 residues. CDR3 sequence: CASRDKQDTGELFF. The CDR3 DNA is TGTGCCAGCAGAGACAAACAAGACACCGGGGAGCTGTTTTTT.

The chain carries TRBV19 and TRBJ1-2; the D is unclear. Deletions cut 3 bases from V and 4 bases from J, with 12 bases between. The CDR3 spans 14 residues. The germline V gene encodes CDR1 LNHDA and CDR2 SQIVND (reference sequence). In nucleotides, the CDR3 is TGTGCCAGTAGTATCCTCGAGGGCCCCTATGGCTACACCTTC. Translated, it gives CASSILEGPYGYTF.

The V call is TRBV7-9, the J call TRBJ2-2; 10 bases are shared with TRBD1. Germline CDR1 reads SEHNR; CDR2 reads FQNEAQ (reference sequence). With 3 bases clipped from V and 0 bases from J, the junction kept 1 base outside the gene matches. The CDR3 spans 16 residues. The CDR3 bases are TGTGCCAGCAGCTTGGGGACAGGGGCGAACACCGGGGAGCTGTTTTTT. Protein product: CASSLGTGANTGELFF.

This sequence joins TRBV7-9 and TRBJ1-2, with a tentative D call TRBD1 (5 bases). The length of the CDR3 is 12 residues. Trimming left V 4 bases short and J 8 bases short, with 11 bases between. CDR1 SEHNR and CDR2 FQNEAQ come from the germline V gene (reference sequence). The CDR3 region has the DNA TGTGCCAGCAGCTCCCTGCAGGGCGGCTACACCTTC. Translated, it gives CASSSLQGGYTF.

The chain carries TRBV9 and TRBJ1-2; 10 bases align to TRBD1. The CDR3 is 14 amino acids. V gave up 6 bases and J gave up 0 bases; unmatched junction bases: 2. Germline V lookup: CDR1 SGDLS, CDR2 YYNGEE. This chain's CDR3 is CASMGTGANYGYTF. CDR3 in DNA: TGTGCCAGCATGGGGACAGGGGCTAACTATGGCTACACCTTC. The whole variable domain, filled in from reference TRBV9 and TRBJ1-2, reads DSGVTQTPKHLITATGQRVTLRCSPRSGDLSVYWYQQSLDQGLQFLIQYYNGEERAKGNILERFSAQQFPDLHSELNLSSLELGDSALYFCASMGTGANYGYTFGSGTRLTVV.

The chain is built from TRBV2 and TRBJ1-2; weak D call: TRBD1 (6 bases). The germline gives CDR1 SNHLY, CDR2 FYNNEI. The CDR3 covers 13 residues. The V and J ends lost 6 bases and 2 bases respectively, with 10 bases between them. The CDR3 here is CASSRQDNYGYTF. The CDR3 DNA follows: TGTGCCAGCAGCCGACAGGACAACTATGGCTACACCTTC. The full variable domain, rest sourced from reference TRBV2 and TRBJ1-2, is EPEVTQTPSHQVTQMGQEVILRCVPISNHLYFYWYRQILGQKVEFLVSFYNNEISEKSEIFDDQFSVERPDGSNFTLKIRSTKLEDSAMYFCASSRQDNYGYTFGSGTRLTVV.

J is TRBJ2-5 and V is TRBV24-1; tentatively, D is TRBD1 (6 bases). This CDR3 is built from 15 residues. Germline CDR1 is KGHDR and CDR2 is SFDVKD. V was clipped by 1 base and J by 4 bases, with 12 bases between them. This chain's CDR3 is CATSDLWDTRETQYF. In nucleotides, the CDR3 is TGTGCCACCAGTGATTTATGGGACACACGAGAGACCCAGTACTTC.

This chain connects TRBV29-1 to TRBJ1-2; weak D call: TRBD1 (5 bases). Germline V CDR1 and CDR2: SQVTM, ANQGSEA. The germline V and J ends were trimmed by 3 bases and 8 bases, with 10 bases remaining between them. The CDR3 consists of 11 residues. The CDR3 DNA reads TGCAGCGTTGATTCCAGGGCGGGCTACACCTTC. Translated, it gives CSVDSRAGYTF.

This CDR3 reads CASSQGQGASGNTIYF. The CDR3 nucleotides are TGTGCCAGCAGCCAGGGACAGGGGGCATCTGGAAACACCATATATTTT. The rearrangement uses TRBV11-3 and TRBJ1-3, with 12 bases that match TRBD1. Germline assignment: CDR1 SGHNT and CDR2 YENEEA. V trimming: 5 bases; J trimming: 1 base; junction bases outside the gene matches: 3. This CDR3 spans 16 amino acids.

The rearrangement links TRBV10-3 to TRBJ2-5, with 9 positions matching TRBD2. The CDR3 sequence is 17 residues long. V was clipped by 11 bases and J by 3 bases; unmatched bases: 19. From germline, CDR1 is ENHRY and CDR2 SYGVKD. In DNA form, the CDR3 reads TGTGCCCACAGGAGGTCTAGGGCGACTAGCGGAAAAGAGACCCAGTACTTC. Amino acids: CAHRRSRATSGKETQYF.

The V gene is TRBV11-2, the J gene TRBJ1-1; unclear D gene. In germline, CDR1 is SGHAT, CDR2 FQNNGV. This CDR3 spans 14 amino acids. V shed 5 bases and J shed 4 bases, with 14 bases lying between them. The CDR3 DNA sequence: TGTGCCAGCAGCCCTAGCGGGATAGGCACTGAAGCTTTCTTT. It encodes CASSPSGIGTEAFF. The whole variable domain, remainder taken from reference TRBV11-2 and TRBJ1-1, is EAGVAQSPRYKIIEKRQSVAFWCNPISGHATLYWYQQILGQGPKLLIQFQNNGVVDDSQLPKDRFSAERLKGVDSTLKIQPAKLEDSAVYLCASSPSGIGTEAFFGQGTRLTVV.

Only one count was recorded for this clone. The chain is built from TRBV5-1 and TRBJ2-7; D may be TRBD2 (6 bases). Between the trimmed V and J ends, which lost 4 bases and 3 bases, there was a span of 11 bases. Germline-derived CDR1 and CDR2 are SGHRS and YFSETQ. The length of the CDR3 is 13 residues. CDR3 nucleotide sequence: TGCGCCAGCAGCCGGGGACTCAACTACGAGCAGTACTTC. Encoded protein: CASSRGLNYEQYF.

The rearrangement uses TRBV6-4 and TRBJ2-6; 10 bases fit TRBD1. The germline CDR1 and CDR2 sequences are MRHNA and SNTAGT. The CDR3 consists of 19 residues. J lost 1 base, V lost 5 bases, and 11 bases had no gene match. CDR3 bases: TGTGCCAGCAGTCCCCGGGGGGGACAGGGGACTTCTGGGGCCAACGTCCTGACTTTC. This gives the protein CASSPRGGQGTSGANVLTF.

V gene TRBV9 combines with J gene TRBJ1-2; tentative D call: TRBD1 (6 bases). V lost 4 bases, J lost 0 bases, and 13 bases lay in between. The CDR3 has 15 residues. The V gene's germline CDR1 is SGDLS and CDR2 YYNGEE. The CDR3 bases are TGTGCCAGCAGCATCCAGGGGTTAGCTAACTATGGCTACACCTTC. Translated, it gives CASSIQGLANYGYTF.

This chain links TRBV7-9 with TRBJ2-7; 7 nucleotides line up with TRBD1. The CDR3 loop spans 16 amino acids. The V segment lost 5 bases and the J segment 0 bases; nucleotides outside the gene matches: 10. CDR1 is SEHNR, CDR2 FQNEAQ, per germline (reference sequence). CDR3 nucleotides: TGTGCCAGCAGCGGACCCGGACAGGAGAGCTCCTACGAGCAGTACTTC. Its translation is CASSGPGQESSYEQYF.

This rearrangement joins TRBV18 to TRBJ1-2, with a weak D call TRBD1 (6 bases). The ends were cut back, 3 bases at V and 4 bases at J, with 12 bases in the middle. This CDR3 has 14 amino acids. From germline, CDR1 is KGHSH and CDR2 LQKENI. DNA for the CDR3: TGTGCCAGCTCACCCTTGACAGGCGCCTATGGCTACACCTTC. Translated: CASSPLTGAYGYTF.

This chain uses TRBV7-3 with TRBJ2-2, with 14 bases that match TRBD2. The germline V gene has CDR1 SGHTA and CDR2 FQGTGA. Trimming removed 5 bases from V and 6 bases from J; junction bases left unmatched: 5. The CDR3 runs 16 residues. The CDR3 region is CASSASTSGRAGELFF. CDR3 coding DNA: TGTGCCAGCAGCGCTTCGACTAGCGGGAGGGCCGGGGAGCTGTTTTTT.

The rearrangement links TRBV14 to TRBJ1-6; D not certain. In germline, CDR1 is SGHDN, CDR2 FVKESK. Trimming took 0 bases from V and 10 from J, leaving 16 bases between them. The CDR3 loop spans 16 amino acids. The CDR3: CASSQDTRGRRSPLHF. The DNA for the CDR3 is TGTGCCAGCAGCCAAGATACCCGGGGAAGACGCTCACCCCTCCACTTT.

This CDR3 is CASSIGAGGPFNEQFF. The DNA for the CDR3 is TGTGCCAGTAGTATCGGGGCGGGAGGCCCGTTCAATGAGCAGTTCTTC. This sequence joins TRBV19 and TRBJ2-1, with TRBD2 matching over 8 bases. V lost 3 bases and J lost 6; bases outside the gene matches: 10. The length of the CDR3 is 16 residues. CDR1 is LNHDA, CDR2 SQIVND, per germline (reference sequence).

V gene TRBV7-3 combines with J gene TRBJ2-2; the D is unclear. CDR1 is SGHTA and CDR2 is FQGTGA in the germline V gene. This CDR3 comprises 14 residues. Trimming took off 6 bases at V and 4 bases at J, with 12 bases between the two ends. This CDR3 reads CASRPSESTGELFF. Written as DNA, the CDR3 is TGTGCCAGCAGACCTTCCGAGAGCACCGGGGAGCTGTTTTTT.

This chain connects TRBV27 to TRBJ2-5, with TRBD1 as a possible D gene (6 bases). CDR1 MNHEY and CDR2 SMNVEV come from the germline V gene (reference sequence). CDR3 length equals 15 residues. Trimming took off 4 bases at V and 1 base at J, with 13 bases between the two ends. The CDR3 sequence: CASSSWGPTQETQYF. In DNA, the CDR3 is TGTGCCAGCAGTTCTTGGGGGCCAACCCAAGAGACCCAGTACTTC.